The rows below give T cell receptor beta chains drawn from one sample of a study of T-cell memory formation after mild COVID-19. TCRdb passed the 5' RACE reads through MiXCR, listing each CDR3 protein once. The sample has more than 250,000 distinct CDR3 sequences; about 17% are singletons. Sequenced: PBMCs or a T cell subset sorted from them (not recorded which). The receptors originated from a man between 18 and 29 years old who had mild COVID-19 (a few samples of this study predate the infection). Cell type and time point are not known. The CDR3 runs from the conserved cysteine through the conserved F or W. The D gene is left open where the match is weak. Size is stated for part of the rows, as once, few or many counts, or as a class when the clone is expanded.

clone size	D gene	J gene	V gene	CDR3 protein	CDR3 DNA
few	-	TRBJ2-7	TRBV20-1	CSARDVQGPYEQYF	TGCAGTGCTAGAGATGTACAGGGACCCTACGAGCAGTACTTC
-	-	TRBJ2-2	TRBV29-1	CSVGGTGELFF	TGCAGCGTTGGTGGGACCGGGGAGCTGTTTTTT
-	TRBD2	TRBJ2-3	TRBV5-4	CASSLETSGTDTQYF	TGTGCCAGCAGCTTGGAAACTAGCGGGACAGATACGCAGTATTTT
-	TRBD1	TRBJ1-1	TRBV5-1	CASSVRQGLTNTEAFF	TGCGCCAGCAGCGTAAGACAGGGTTTAACGAACACTGAAGCTTTCTTT
-	-	TRBJ1-1	TRBV28	CASSFGTTMNTEAFF	TGTGCCAGCAGTTTTGGGACGACCATGAACACTGAAGCTTTCTTT
few	-	TRBJ1-2	TRBV7-3	CASLPPGSRHDGYTF	TGTGCCAGCCTCCCCCCCGGTTCCCGGCACGATGGCTACACCTTC
-	-	TRBJ2-5	TRBV5-1	CASSLNGAETQYF	TGCGCCAGCAGCTTGAACGGAGCAGAGACCCAGTACTTC
few	TRBD2	TRBJ2-3	TRBV25-1	CASSDSGGSPDTQYF	TGTGCCAGCAGTGATAGCGGGGGGAGCCCAGATACGCAGTATTTT
-	-	TRBJ2-5	TRBV7-9	CASSLYQTQYF	TGTGCCAGCAGCCTCTATCAGACCCAGTACTTC
-	-	TRBJ1-6	TRBV5-1	CASSLALGGPNNSPLHF	TGCGCCAGCAGCTTGGCCCTGGGAGGGCCGAATAATTCACCCCTCCACTTT
many	TRBD1	TRBJ2-3	TRBV20-1	CSAKGQGDADTQYF	TGCAGTGCTAAGGGACAGGGAGATGCAGATACGCAGTATTTT
once	TRBD1	TRBJ1-2	TRBV6-2/TRBV6-3	CASSSDRGLNYGYTF	TGTGCCAGCAGTTCAGACAGGGGTCTCAACTATGGCTACACCTTC
-	-	TRBJ1-2	TRBV4-3	CASSQGWTGATGGYTF	TGCGCCAGCAGCCAAGGGTGGACGGGGGCAACGGGTGGCTACACCTTC
-	-	TRBJ2-5	TRBV4-2	CARSQGERQETQYF	TGTGCCAGAAGCCAAGGGGAACGGCAAGAGACCCAGTACTTC
-	-	TRBJ1-1	TRBV12-3/TRBV12-4	CAIGATEAFF	TGTGCCATCGGGGCGACCGAAGCTTTCTTT
few	-	TRBJ2-5	TRBV12-3/TRBV12-4	CASNLGGGETQYF	TGTGCCAGCAACCTCGGGGGTGGAGAGACCCAGTACTTC
few	-	TRBJ2-2	TRBV7-9	CASRYGGGFGELFF	TGTGCCAGCAGATACGGAGGCGGCTTCGGGGAGCTGTTTTTT
few	TRBD1	TRBJ1-1	TRBV19	CASSPRQGSWTEAFF	TGTGCCAGTAGTCCACGACAGGGAAGTTGGACTGAAGCTTTCTTT
-	-	TRBJ2-2	TRBV4-3	CASSQFPLGGTGELFF	TGCGCCAGCAGCCAATTCCCGCTCGGCGGCACCGGGGAGCTGTTTTTT
many	TRBD2	TRBJ2-3	TRBV4-3	CASSQDHRTREDTQYF	TGCGCCAGCAGCCAAGATCACCGGACTAGGGAAGATACGCAGTATTTT
-	-	TRBJ1-3	TRBV6-2/TRBV6-3	CASSYPKDRGNTIYF	TGTGCCAGCAGTTACCCTAAGGACCGTGGAAACACCATATATTTT
few	TRBD1	TRBJ2-6	TRBV4-1	CASSLGQGAGGFGANVLTF	TGCGCCAGCAGCCTAGGACAGGGGGCTGGGGGGTTTGGGGCCAACGTCCTGACTTTC
-	TRBD2	TRBJ2-3	TRBV6-4	CASRDTSGGPTDTQYF	TGTGCCAGCAGGGATACTAGCGGGGGGCCCACAGATACGCAGTATTTT
-	-	TRBJ2-1	TRBV24-1	CATSGQADNEQFF	TGTGCCACCAGTGGACAGGCTGACAATGAGCAGTTCTTC
-	-	TRBJ1-1	TRBV25-1	CASSERSREAFF	TGTGCCAGCAGTGAAAGAAGTCGGGAAGCTTTCTTT
-	-	TRBJ2-5	TRBV20-1	CSAREVRETQYF	TGCAGTGCTAGAGAGGTGCGGGAGACCCAGTACTTC
-	-	TRBJ1-1	TRBV6-2/TRBV6-3	CASSLYWPEAFF	TGTGCCAGCAGTTTATATTGGCCTGAAGCTTTCTTT
few	-	TRBJ2-1	TRBV6-5	CASSYDWNNEQFF	TGTGCCAGCAGTTACGACTGGAACAATGAGCAGTTCTTC
-	-	TRBJ2-3	TRBV21-1	CASDQICGHGALDTDTQYF	TGTGCCAGCGACCAAATTTGTGGGCATGGGGCACTTGACACGGATACGCAGTATTTT
few	TRBD2	TRBJ2-3	TRBV20-1	CSASSPYSGGTDTQYF	TGCAGTGCTAGCTCCCCTTATAGCGGGGGCACAGATACGCAGTATTTT
few	-	TRBJ1-6	TRBV6-2/TRBV6-3	CASSKGQFAHSPLHF	TGTGCCAGCAGTAAAGGACAGTTCGCCCATTCACCCCTCCACTTT